This TCR beta chain was identified during a study of blood T cell repertoires in COVID-19. Overall study: Some COVID-19 samples were acute and others convalescent; all came from the United States, Italy and Spain. Sample material is recorded as cDNA or gDNA derived from T cells, B-cell-depleted T cells, or PBMCs.

The CDR3 spans 13 residues. J was trimmed by 2 bases and V by 5 bases; bases with no gene match: 2. Germline V gene lookup returns CDR1 SEHNR and CDR2 FQNEAQ (reference sequence). It was during active infection that Seattle patients were enrolled and then longitudinally followed. Study processing details: Nucleated cell number was recorded as an estimate derived from reference gene primer amplification. The assay was immunoSEQ multiplex PCR, and TCRdb's table has in-frame clones only and misses some. V and J calls and clone size are those listed in that table; D and trimming were worked out from the DNA. The sample lists approximately 290,000 clones; roughly nine tenths were seen once.

The receptor comes from a woman in her twenties or thirties with COVID-19, enrolled during active disease. V usage is TRBV7-9 and J usage is TRBJ1-2, with 7 bases matching TRBD1. The specimen was peripheral blood. The CDR3 DNA follows: TGTGCCAGCAGCCCACAGGGGAACTATGGCTACACCTTC. As protein: CASSPQGNYGYTF.